One T cell receptor (beta chain) is described in this entry. Repertoires were generated with immunoSEQ multiplex PCR, while TCRdb's copy carries only in-frame clones and drops some. The sample yields almost 15,000 clones, about 90% seen once. The sample originates from a study of blood T cell dynamics during melanoma immunotherapy. With V trimmed by 0 bases and J by 2 bases, 4 bases remained unmatched. There are 17 residues in the CDR3. CDR1 and CDR2 (germline): SGHTS, YDEGEE. Time point reported: week 3, after first cycle of checkpoint inhibitor. The sample was blood, taken from a patient treated with checkpoint blockade. The origin of this receptor is a human donor with melanoma. The chain uses TRBV5-8 and TRBJ2-6; 8 positions match TRBD1. The CDR3 bases are TGTGCCAGCAGCTTGGCCAGGGGGCAAGCTGGGGCCAACGTCCTGACTTTC. It encodes CASSLARGQAGANVLTF.